The T cell receptor (beta chain) under discussion was sequenced for a study of response to subunit inactivated influenza vaccine. Study-level points and caveats: The authors put forward the suggestion that each seasonal influenza vaccination may bring in only a limited number of new T cells.

To note about this clonotype: The antigen remains unidentified.

TCRdb passed the RT-PCR reads through MiXCR, listing each CDR3 protein once. The sample has under 200,000 distinct CDR3 sequences, about 10% seen once. Germline assignment: CDR1 SEHNR and CDR2 FQNEAQ (reference sequence). Trimming took off 4 bases at V and 5 bases at J, with 18 bases between the two ends. This CDR3 is built from 15 residues. The TCR sequence derives from a man aged 50-75 years who received an inactivated influenza vaccine. The sequenced sample was CD8+ T cells sorted from PBMCs, obtained 23 to 25 months after vaccination. The chain employs TRBV7-9 and TRBJ2-7, with D possibly TRBD2 on 5 matching bases. The CDR3 nucleotides read TGTGCCAGCAGCTCAACGCCTAGCACCCGTGACGAGCAGTACTTC. Translation: CASSSTPSTRDEQYF.